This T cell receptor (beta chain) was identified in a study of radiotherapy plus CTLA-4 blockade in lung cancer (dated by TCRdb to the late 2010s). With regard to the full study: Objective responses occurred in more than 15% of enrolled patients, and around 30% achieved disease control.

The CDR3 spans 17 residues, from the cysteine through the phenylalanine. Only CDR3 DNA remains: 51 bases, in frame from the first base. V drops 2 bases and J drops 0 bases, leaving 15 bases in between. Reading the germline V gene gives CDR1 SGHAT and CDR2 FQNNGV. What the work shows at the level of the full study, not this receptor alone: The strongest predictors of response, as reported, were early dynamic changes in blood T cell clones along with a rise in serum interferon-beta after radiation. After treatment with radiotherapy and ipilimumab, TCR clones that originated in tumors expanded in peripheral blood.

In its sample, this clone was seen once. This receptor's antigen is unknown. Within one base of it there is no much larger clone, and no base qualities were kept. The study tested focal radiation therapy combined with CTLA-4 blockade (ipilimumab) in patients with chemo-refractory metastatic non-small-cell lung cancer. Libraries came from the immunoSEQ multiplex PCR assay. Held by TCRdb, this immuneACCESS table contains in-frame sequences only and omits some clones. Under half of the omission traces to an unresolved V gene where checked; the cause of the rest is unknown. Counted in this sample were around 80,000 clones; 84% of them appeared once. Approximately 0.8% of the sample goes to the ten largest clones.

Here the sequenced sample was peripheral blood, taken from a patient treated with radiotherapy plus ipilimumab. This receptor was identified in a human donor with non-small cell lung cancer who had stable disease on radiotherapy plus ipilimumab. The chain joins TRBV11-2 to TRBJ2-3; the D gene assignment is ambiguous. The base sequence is TGTGCCAGCAGCTTATGGGCATCCGGCAAAAGCACAGATACGCAGTATTTT. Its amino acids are CASSLWASGKSTDTQYF.